The rows below give T cell receptor beta chains drawn from one sample of a study of T cell responses to AZD1222 COVID-19 vaccine. The protocol was immunoSEQ multiplex PCR, while the TCRdb copy is restricted to in-frame clones and leaves out a portion. The data show around 160,000 clones, more than 75% seen once. This specimen consisted of peripheral blood, obtained on day 0 of AZD1222 vaccination. All receptors come from an adult in good health. Both conserved end residues are trimmed from each CDR3. Clone sizes are given selectively: once, few, many, or a class where the clone is expanded.

>TRBV12-3/TRBV12-4|NA
ASSLWGDTEAF
>TRBV5-6|NA
ASSFGLAGLSYEQY
>TRBV13|NA
ASSDVSRDRVRGYT
>TRBV12-5|NA
ASGLSPTTPDSYEQY
>TRBV7-2|NA
ASSLLGGANQPQH
>TRBV3-1/TRBV3-2|NA
ASSQSAGDYEKLF
>TRBV12-3/TRBV12-4|NA
ASSLVTGHEQY
>TRBV4-2|NA
ASSQGQGNEQF
>TRBV10-3|NA
AINGLAGTNEQF
>TRBV6-5|NA
ASSYSGGQGETQY
>TRBV5-6|NA
ASSLGGDTQY
>TRBV19|NA
ASSRLAGGETQY
>TRBV20-1|NA
SASGRELEETQY
>TRBV7-6|NA
ASSSNAEKLF
>TRBV18|NA
ASALGNTEAF
>TRBV7-9|NA
ASSLIFFARAGGTDTQY
>TRBV6-5|NA
ASSYSGASYEQY
>TRBV4-1|NA
ASSQVEVSGPYGYT
>TRBV7-6|NA
ASSLRLEYSWETQY
>TRBV6-5|NA
ASSRMGQYREAF
>TRBV5-1|NA
ASSLVRTGLGADTQY
>TRBV3-1/TRBV3-2|NA
ASSHSDSEAF
>TRBV7-2|once
ASSLGFRTQY
>TRBV5-1|NA
ASSLAGKGPGD
>TRBV5-1|once
ASSLGGGQPQH
>TRBV7-7|NA
ASSLLPNTEAF
>TRBV13|NA
ASNPRKGGSYEQY
>TRBV5-4|NA
ASSAGGQGIYGYT
>TRBV3-1/TRBV3-2|NA
ASSQEGRPQH
>TRBV11-2|NA
ASSLDLSRTQY
>TRBV7-9|NA
ASSSRTGEKLF
>TRBV7-9|NA
ASSLAKTGFGQY
>TRBV7-3|NA
ASSFGLMAGETQY
>TRBV20-1|NA
SAEGNYGYT
>TRBV7-2|NA
ASSLAGRYTGELF
>TRBV12-5|NA
ASAQTLAADTQY
>TRBV5-4|once
ASSFGGRTYNEQF
>TRBV3-1/TRBV3-2|NA
ASSQVPGTGGRPLH
>TRBV6-6|NA
ASSYSGHPGETQY
>TRBV5-4|NA
ASSWAGSGYT
>TRBV19|NA
ASSIFGQGYQPQH
>TRBV5-1|NA
ASSLGWGGTYQETQY
>TRBV2|NA
ASRVGQGGNTEAF
>TRBV19|NA
ASSSLGRQGNTEAF
>TRBV6-2/TRBV6-3|NA
ASSYRDEQF
>TRBV2|NA
ASSARVSNQPQH
>TRBV25-1|NA
ASSGRTGTYGYT
>TRBV6-2/TRBV6-3|NA
ASSLASDTQY
>TRBV2|NA
ASRGSMGQGMDEQF
>TRBV7-2|NA
ASSLRQTGNTEAF
>TRBV14|NA
ASSQGLGLLYYEQY